The 5 T cell receptor beta chains below were found in one sample sequenced in a study of T cells after posttransplantation cyclophosphamide listed by TCRdb under 2016. This specimen's treatment or condition label, interpreted: high-dose cyclophosphamide on days +3 and +4 as single-agent GVHD prophylaxis. Busulfan and fludarabine conditioning, a related or unrelated marrow graft, and cyclophosphamide on days +3 and +4 were given to PTCy patients. Receptor amplification or capture employed the immunoSEQ multiplex PCR assay. TCRdb retrieved this table from immuneACCESS and kept in-frame rearrangements only. Not all clones are present; in checked studies, unresolved V genes account for under half, and no reason is known for the remainder. Across this sample there are 5,400 or so clones, with 65% to 85% seen only once. The biggest ten clones account for approximately 2.8% of the sample. The sequencing used CD4+ T cells sorted from blood, collected approximately 380 days after allogeneic stem cell transplant with posttransplant cyclophosphamide. These receptors were taken from a male patient aged 45-59 years who received an allogeneic stem cell transplant from a related donor and was CMV-positive. Post transplant, some T cells may arise from the graft donor.

The count of this clone is one. This chain connects TRBV10-2 to TRBJ1-1; D is unresolved. The germline V gene encodes CDR1 WSHSY and CDR2 SAAADI. V gave up 6 bases and J gave up 3 bases, with 5 bases separating them. The CDR3 is 11 residues long. CDR3 bases: TGCGCCAGCAGGTTCTACACTGAAGCTTTCTTT. Translated, it gives CASRFYTEAFF.

This chain links TRBV5-1 with TRBJ2-5; 10 nucleotides agree with TRBD2. The CDR3 has 16 amino acids. The ends lost 0 bases at V and 5 bases at J; junction bases unmatched: 7. Per germline, CDR1 SGHRS and CDR2 YFSETQ. The CDR3 nucleotides are TGCGCCAGCAGCTTGGGTGCTAGCGGGAGTCAGGAGACCCAGTACTTC. This codes for CASSLGASGSQETQYF.

The V gene is TRBV5-4, the J gene TRBJ2-3, with D possibly matching TRBD2 (6 bases). The length of the CDR3 is 15 residues. Germline lookup yields CDR1 SGHNT and CDR2 YYREEE (reference sequence). Between the trimmed V and J ends, which lost 0 bases and 5 bases, there was a span of 13 bases. CDR3 amino acids: CASSLVRGRGDTQYF. Here the CDR3 DNA reads TGTGCCAGCAGCTTGGTGCGGGGTCGAGGAGATACGCAGTATTTT.

This chain links TRBV2 with TRBJ2-5; TRBD2 is a possible D gene (6 bases). This CDR3 is 16 amino acids long. V gave up 4 bases and J gave up 5 bases, with 20 bases separating them. Germline CDR1 reads SNHLY; CDR2 reads FYNNEI. CDR3 in amino acids: CASSGPDSGVGETQYF. CDR3 coding DNA: TGTGCCAGCAGTGGGCCTGATAGCGGAGTGGGGGAGACCCAGTACTTC.

The rearrangement joins TRBV2 to TRBJ1-2; 9 bases map to TRBD1. Per the germline V gene, CDR1 is SNHLY and CDR2 is FYNNEI. The CDR3 length is 14 residues. J lost 2 bases, V lost 6 bases, and 4 bases had no gene match. In DNA, the CDR3 is TGTGCCAGCAGCGGACAGGGGATCAACTATGGCTACACCTTC. This codes for CASSGQGINYGYTF.